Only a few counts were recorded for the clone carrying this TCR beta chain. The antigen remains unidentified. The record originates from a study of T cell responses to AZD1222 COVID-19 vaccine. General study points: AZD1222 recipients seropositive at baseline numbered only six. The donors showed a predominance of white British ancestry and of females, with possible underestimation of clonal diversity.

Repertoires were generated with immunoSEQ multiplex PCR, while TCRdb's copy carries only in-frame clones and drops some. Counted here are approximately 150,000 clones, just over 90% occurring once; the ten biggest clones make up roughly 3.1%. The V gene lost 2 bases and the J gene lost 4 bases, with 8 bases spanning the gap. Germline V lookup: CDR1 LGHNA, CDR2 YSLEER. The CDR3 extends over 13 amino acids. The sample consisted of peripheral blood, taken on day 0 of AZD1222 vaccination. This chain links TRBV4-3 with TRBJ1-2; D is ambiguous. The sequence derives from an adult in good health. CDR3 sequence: CASSQKMGYGYTF. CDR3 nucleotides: TGCGCCAGCAGCCAAAAAATGGGCTATGGCTACACCTTC.